This TCR beta chain was sequenced in a study of Tregs in tolerant kidney transplant recipients. As to this clone: The antigen is unknown.

Whole-study findings and limits: Biological reproducibility was not directly addressed, but technical replication error appeared minimal. Some patients' samples used different primers over time, so nucleotide sequences weren't comparable.

Mixed chimerism was transient after nonmyeloablative marrow transplants from related graft donors. Thawed PBMCs were FACS-sorted into unstimulated CD4+CD25+CD127- regulatory T cells, CD4+CD25- non-regulatory cells, CD4 and CD8 cells. Here immunoSEQ multiplex PCR was the method, and the copy in TCRdb shows in-frame clones only, minus some. The data show more than 70,000 clones, with 75% to 95% seen just once and 1.6% held by the top ten. The TCR was taken from a human patient who received a combined kidney and bone marrow transplant. Some T cells may be transferred from the graft donor. The sample was CD4+ T cells from blood (PBMCs), taken 24 months after the transplant.

This CDR3 reads CASSLAGSYEQYF. The CDR3 coding sequence is TGTGCCAGCAGCTTGGCCGGTTCCTACGAGCAGTACTTC. The V gene is TRBV5-5, the J gene TRBJ2-7; D is unclear. The CDR3 length is 13 residues. Trimming removed 0 bases from V and 1 base from J, with 5 bases in between. Germline V gives CDR1 SGHKS, CDR2 YYEKEE (reference sequence).